Listed below are T cell receptor beta chains from one sample, sequenced in a study of blood T cell repertoires in COVID-19. Assay: immunoSEQ multiplex PCR; the TCRdb copy retains only in-frame clones and omits some. Seen here are 300,000 to 450,000 clones, about 85% observed once, and the top ten hold 3.6%. What was sequenced was peripheral blood. These receptors were collected from a woman aged 18-29 years with acute or convalescent COVID-19. The CDR3 runs from the conserved cysteine through the conserved F or W. Each record gives: V gene, J gene, D gene, CDR3 DNA, CDR3 protein. The D gene is left open where the match is weak.

TRBV24-1	TRBJ2-3	-	TGTGCCACCAGTGATCCCACCCGCGGGACAGATACGCAGTATTTT	CATSDPTRGTDTQYF
TRBV6-2/TRBV6-3	TRBJ1-4	-	TGTGCCAGCAGTGCGAGTGCAACTAATGAAAAACTGTTTTTT	CASSASATNEKLFF
TRBV30	TRBJ1-1	-	TGTGCCTGGAGGCTGTTCGGGGACACTGAAGCTTTCTTT	CAWRLFGDTEAFF
TRBV27	TRBJ2-3	TRBD1	TGTGCCAGGAGAAACGGGACAGAGGACACAGATACGCAGTATTTT	CARRNGTEDTDTQYF
TRBV2	TRBJ2-6	-	TGTGCCAGCAGTAATCCAACTAGCTCTGGGGCCAACGTCCTGACTTTC	CASSNPTSSGANVLTF
TRBV4-1	TRBJ2-5	TRBD2	TGCGCCAGCAGCCAACTAGCGGGGGGCGGGCAAGAGACCCAGTACTTC	CASSQLAGGGQETQYF
TRBV28	TRBJ1-6	-	TGTGCCAGCAGTTTTGTCAGTAACAATTCACCCCTCCACTTT	CASSFVSNNSPLHF
TRBV5-1	TRBJ1-2	-	TGCGCCAGCAGTTCCACCGGGTTTGGTGGCTACACCTTC	CASSSTGFGGYTF
TRBV10-3	TRBJ2-3	-	TGTGCCATCACTGCTTCTACCACAGATACGCAGTATTTT	CAITASTTDTQYF
TRBV9	TRBJ2-3	TRBD1	TGTGCCAGCAGCCAGGACAGGCACACAGATACGCAGTATTTT	CASSQDRHTDTQYF
TRBV27	TRBJ2-7	TRBD2	TGTGCCAGCAGCCCCGCGGGGGCCTACGAGCAGTACTTC	CASSPAGAYEQYF
TRBV7-3	TRBJ2-7	TRBD1	TGTGCCAGCAGCTTGGGCAGGGGGTCCTCCTACGAGCAGTACTTC	CASSLGRGSSYEQYF
TRBV19	TRBJ1-5	-	TGTGCCAGTAGTATGGGGGGAAATAGCAATCAGCCCCAGCATTTT	CASSMGGNSNQPQHF
TRBV5-1	TRBJ2-1	-	TGCGCCAGCAGCTTAAACACAGGGAGTGAGCAGTTCTTC	CASSLNTGSEQFF
TRBV19	TRBJ1-1	-	TGTGCCAGTAGTATCTTTCAGGGCCCTGAAGCTTTCTTT	CASSIFQGPEAFF
TRBV4-1	TRBJ1-1	-	TGCGCCAGCAGCCAGGGGGGTCGGACTGAAGCTTTCTTT	CASSQGGRTEAFF
TRBV28	TRBJ2-7	TRBD2	TGTGCCAGCAGTGAGCGGGGACTAGCGGGCTCCTACGAGCAGTACTTC	CASSERGLAGSYEQYF
TRBV3-1/TRBV3-2	TRBJ2-7	TRBD2	TGTGCCAGCAGCCCTTTAAGCGGGAGATCCTACGAGCAGTACTTC	CASSPLSGRSYEQYF
TRBV19	TRBJ1-5	-	TGTGCCAGTAGTACCAGGGTTGAACAGCCCCAGCATTTT	CASSTRVEQPQHF
TRBV12-5	TRBJ1-2	TRBD1	TGTGCTAGTGGTTTGACAGGGGATGGCTACACCTTC	CASGLTGDGYTF
TRBV4-2	TRBJ2-3	-	TGTGCCAGCAGCCAAAACCGGGGGTTCACAGATACGCAGTATTTT	CASSQNRGFTDTQYF
TRBV11-2	TRBJ2-1	-	TGTGCCAGCAGCCTATCCGGGATCTCCTACAATGAGCAGTTCTTC	CASSLSGISYNEQFF
TRBV5-4	TRBJ2-7	TRBD2	TGTGCCAGCAGCTTGGGGGGGAGGGGCTCCTACGAGCAGTACTTC	CASSLGGRGSYEQYF
TRBV29-1	TRBJ1-2	TRBD1	TGCAGCGTTGGCCGATTGACAGGGGGCTTCGATGGCTACACCTTC	CSVGRLTGGFDGYTF
TRBV6-2/TRBV6-3	TRBJ1-4	-	TGTGCCAGCAGTTACTCGGAATTTGGCGGAGATGAAAAACTGTTTTTT	CASSYSEFGGDEKLFF
TRBV19	TRBJ1-5	-	TGTGCCAGTAGTGTTCAGGGCTCCCTTCAGCCCCAGCATTTT	CASSVQGSLQPQHF
TRBV28	TRBJ2-7	-	TGTGCCAGCAGTTCCGCCTCCCTGGGCATAGCCTACGAGCAGTACTTC	CASSSASLGIAYEQYF